This TCR beta chain originates from a study of blood T cell repertoires in COVID-19. Study-wide context: Collection of acute and convalescent COVID-19 samples took place in the United States, Italy and Spain. T cells, B-cell-depleted T cells, or PBMCs provided the cDNA or gDNA that served as material.

The CDR3 is 17 amino acids. The ends were cut back, 3 bases at V and 4 bases at J, with 19 bases in the middle. Looked up from germline, CDR1 is LGHNA and CDR2 is YSLEER. Original data processing: Using reference gene primer amplification, nucleated cell counts were estimated. The repertoire was sequenced with immunoSEQ multiplex PCR; TCRdb's copy has only in-frame clones and lacks some. D and trimming come from the DNA, and the V and J calls and clone size come from that table. The data hold 150,000 or so clones, with 75% to 80% observed a single time. This TCR came from a woman aged 45-59 years with active or convalescent COVID-19. The sequencing sample was made of peripheral blood. The chain recombines TRBV4-3 with TRBJ2-1; unclear D gene. As DNA, the CDR3 is TGCGCCAGCAGCCAGGGCCCCTTGTCTCTCACATACAATGAGCAGTTCTTC. It encodes CASSQGPLSLTYNEQFF.